This TCR beta chain originates from a study of identical twins. Study-level findings and limits: Those out-of-frame alpha sequences shared by twins showed an excess of low generation probability. Weaker excess twin sharing was observed in beta out-of-frame sequences.

One entry per CDR3 protein results from TCRdb running MiXCR on the 5' RACE reads. The sample includes under 1 million distinct CDR3 sequences, 9% to 15% seen only once; the top ten take under 2%. V lost 0 bases to trimming and J lost 5 bases, with 8 bases between them. The germline V gene has CDR1 MNHEY and CDR2 SVGAGI. The CDR3 contains 14 residues. Details on this clonotype: The antigen is undetermined.

This sample was shared with a second study, whose subject was yellow fever vaccine responses in identical twins. That work contributes: Reports say the vaccine T cell response in twins looked partly convergent and partly personalized.

The receptor comes from a young woman in good health. The sequenced sample was PBMCs. The V call is TRBV6-5, the J call TRBJ2-1, with D perhaps TRBD1 (5 bases). In DNA form, the CDR3 reads TGTGCCAGCAGTTACTCGACAGTCCACAATGAGCAGTTCTTC. Translated, it gives CASSYSTVHNEQFF.